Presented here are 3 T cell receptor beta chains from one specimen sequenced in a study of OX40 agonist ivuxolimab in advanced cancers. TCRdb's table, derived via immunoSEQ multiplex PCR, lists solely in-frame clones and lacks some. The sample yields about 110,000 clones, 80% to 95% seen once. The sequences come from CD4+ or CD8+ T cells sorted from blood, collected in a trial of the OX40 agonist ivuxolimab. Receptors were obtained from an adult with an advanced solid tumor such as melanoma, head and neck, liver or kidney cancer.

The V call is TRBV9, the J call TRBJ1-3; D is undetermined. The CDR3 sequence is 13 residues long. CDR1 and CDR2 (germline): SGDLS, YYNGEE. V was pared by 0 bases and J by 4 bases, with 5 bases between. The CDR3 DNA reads TGTGCCAGCAGCGTAGAAAGGGGAAACACCATATATTTT. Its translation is CASSVERGNTIYF.

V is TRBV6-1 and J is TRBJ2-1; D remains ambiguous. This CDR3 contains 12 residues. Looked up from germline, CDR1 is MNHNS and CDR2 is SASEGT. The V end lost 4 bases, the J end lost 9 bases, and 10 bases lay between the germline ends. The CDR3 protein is CASSGYSGEQFF. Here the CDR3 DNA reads TGTGCCAGCAGTGGGTACTCGGGTGAGCAGTTCTTC.

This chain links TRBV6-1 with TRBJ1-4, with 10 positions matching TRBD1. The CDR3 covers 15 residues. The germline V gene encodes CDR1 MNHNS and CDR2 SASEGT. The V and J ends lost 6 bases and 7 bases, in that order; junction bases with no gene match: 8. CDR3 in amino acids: CASRAPGQGIEKLFF. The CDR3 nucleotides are TGTGCCAGCAGGGCCCCGGGACAGGGGATTGAAAAACTGTTTTTT.